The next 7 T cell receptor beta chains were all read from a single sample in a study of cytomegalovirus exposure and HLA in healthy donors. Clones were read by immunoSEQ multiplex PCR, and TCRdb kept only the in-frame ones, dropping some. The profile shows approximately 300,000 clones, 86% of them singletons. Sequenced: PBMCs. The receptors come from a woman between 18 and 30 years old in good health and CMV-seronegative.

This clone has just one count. CDR3 DNA: TGTGCCAGCAGTGAAACCCCTGACACGGCTAATGAAAAACTGTTTTTT. Translation: CASSETPDTANEKLFF. V gene TRBV2 combines with J gene TRBJ1-4; no reliable D call. With 2 bases removed from V and 3 bases from J, the gap between germline ends came to 13 bases. The CDR3 is 16 residues long. Germline values: CDR1 SNHLY, CDR2 FYNNEI.

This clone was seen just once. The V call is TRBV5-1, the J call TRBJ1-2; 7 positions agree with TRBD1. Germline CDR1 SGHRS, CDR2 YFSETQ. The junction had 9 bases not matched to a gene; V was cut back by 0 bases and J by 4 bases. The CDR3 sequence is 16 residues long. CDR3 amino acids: CASSLGYSGQSYGYTF. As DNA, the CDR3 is TGCGCCAGCAGCTTGGGGTATTCGGGACAGTCCTATGGCTACACCTTC.

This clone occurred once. The DNA for the CDR3 is TGTGCCAGCAGTGAGCACCGAAGACCCTGGGACAGGGGTAATGAGCAGTTCTTC. Protein: CASSEHRRPWDRGNEQFF. This chain links TRBV2 with TRBJ2-1; 10 bases are a match to TRBD1. The germline V gene has CDR1 SNHLY and CDR2 FYNNEI. The CDR3 is 18 amino acids. V shed 3 bases, J shed 7 bases, and the junction held 15 bases outside the gene matches.

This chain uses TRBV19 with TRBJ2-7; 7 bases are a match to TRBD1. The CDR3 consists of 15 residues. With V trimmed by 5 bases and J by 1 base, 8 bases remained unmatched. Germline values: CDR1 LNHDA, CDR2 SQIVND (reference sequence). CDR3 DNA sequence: TGTGCCAGTAGTTCGCAGACAGGGTCATCCTACGAGCAGTACTTC. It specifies CASSSQTGSSYEQYF. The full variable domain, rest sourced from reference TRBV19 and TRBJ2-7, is DGGITQSPKYLFRKEGQNVTLSCEQNLNHDAMYWYRQDPGQGLRLIYYSQIVNDFQKGDIAEGYSVSREKKESFPLTVTSAQKNPTAFYLCASSSQTGSSYEQYFGPGTRLTVT.

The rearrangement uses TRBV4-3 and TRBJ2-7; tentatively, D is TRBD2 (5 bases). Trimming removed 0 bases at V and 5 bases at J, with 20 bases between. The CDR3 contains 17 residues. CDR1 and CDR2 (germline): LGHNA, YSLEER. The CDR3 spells CASSQEIRTGSRNEQYF. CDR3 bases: TGCGCCAGCAGCCAAGAGATACGGACTGGGTCTCGGAACGAGCAGTACTTC.

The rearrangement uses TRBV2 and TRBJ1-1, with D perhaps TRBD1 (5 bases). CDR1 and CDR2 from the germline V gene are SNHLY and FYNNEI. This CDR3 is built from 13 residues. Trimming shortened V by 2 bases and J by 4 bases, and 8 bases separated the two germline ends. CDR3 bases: TGTGCCAGCAGTGAAAGTAGGGGCACTGAAGCTTTCTTT. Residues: CASSESRGTEAFF.

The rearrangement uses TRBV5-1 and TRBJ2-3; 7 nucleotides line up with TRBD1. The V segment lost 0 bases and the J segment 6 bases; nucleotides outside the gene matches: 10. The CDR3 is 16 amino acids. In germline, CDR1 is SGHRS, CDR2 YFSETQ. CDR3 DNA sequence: TGCGCCAGCAGCTTGGAGGGGCAAGGGGGCAAGGATACGCAGTATTTT. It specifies CASSLEGQGGKDTQYF.